The present T cell receptor beta chain was sequenced within a study of T cells in Graves' hyperthyroidism and ophthalmopathy. Germline V gives CDR1 MDHEN, CDR2 SYDVKM. The CDR3 is made up of 13 amino acids. V lost 1 base and J 0 bases, leaving 4 bases between the germline ends. This clonotype has a count of ten or more. The investigators amplified TCR beta CDR3 regions from RNA transcripts. When the TCR CDR3 underwent first-round RT-PCR, the HTBI primer set was used. A single record per CDR3 protein comes from TCRdb applying MiXCR to the multiplex PCR reads. The data contain about 640,000 distinct CDR3 sequences, 13% to 15% of them singletons.

The chain uses TRBV28 and TRBJ2-7; D unresolved. The sequencing sample was made of blood. This TCR came from a woman aged 45-60 years with Graves' ophthalmopathy. CDR3 coding DNA: TGTGCCAGCAGTTTATTAGCCTCCTACGAGCAGTACTTC. It translates to CASSLLASYEQYF. Together with reference TRBV28 and TRBJ2-7, the CDR3 gives the full variable domain: DVKVTQSSRYLVKRTGEKVFLECVQDMDHENMFWYRQDPGLGLRLIYFSYDVKMKEKGDIPEGYSVSREKKERFSLILESASTNQTSMYLCASSLLASYEQYFGPGTRLTVT.